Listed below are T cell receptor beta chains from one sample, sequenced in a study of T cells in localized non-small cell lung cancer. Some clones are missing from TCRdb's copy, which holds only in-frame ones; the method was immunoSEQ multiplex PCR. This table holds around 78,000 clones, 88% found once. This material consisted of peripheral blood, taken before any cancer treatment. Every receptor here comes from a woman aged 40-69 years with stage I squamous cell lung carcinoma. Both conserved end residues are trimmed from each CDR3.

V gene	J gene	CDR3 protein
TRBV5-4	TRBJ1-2	ASSPVRTGTDYGYT
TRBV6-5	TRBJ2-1	ASSSTVYNEQF
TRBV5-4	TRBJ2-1	ASSLGLASYNEQF
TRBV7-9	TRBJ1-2	ASSRAREGGYT
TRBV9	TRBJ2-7	ASSVTTGGSYEQY
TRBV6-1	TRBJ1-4	ASTPDRGSEKLF
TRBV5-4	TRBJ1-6	ASTLDNSPLH
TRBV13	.	ASSLGSGAEQY
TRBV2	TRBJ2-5	ASTVAGGDGETQY
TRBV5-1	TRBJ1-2	ASSLTRTGDGYT
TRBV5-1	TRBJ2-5	ASSLAPGAQETQY
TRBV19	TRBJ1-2	ASRYYGDDGGYT
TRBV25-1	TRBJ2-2	ASSRGGTPGAGELF
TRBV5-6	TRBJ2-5	ASSLAGDGGHEETQY
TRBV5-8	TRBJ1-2	ASSPRGANYGYT
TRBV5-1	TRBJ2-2	ASSLGRRTGELF
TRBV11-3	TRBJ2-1	ASSRGIYNEQF
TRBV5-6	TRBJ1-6	ASSFEGLRSYNSPLH
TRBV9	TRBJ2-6	ASSVGFSGANVLT
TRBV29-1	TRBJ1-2	SVEDSTLGQGARGYT
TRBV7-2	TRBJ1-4	ASSLARTGVEKLF
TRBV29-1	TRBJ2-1	SVYSGGDNEQF